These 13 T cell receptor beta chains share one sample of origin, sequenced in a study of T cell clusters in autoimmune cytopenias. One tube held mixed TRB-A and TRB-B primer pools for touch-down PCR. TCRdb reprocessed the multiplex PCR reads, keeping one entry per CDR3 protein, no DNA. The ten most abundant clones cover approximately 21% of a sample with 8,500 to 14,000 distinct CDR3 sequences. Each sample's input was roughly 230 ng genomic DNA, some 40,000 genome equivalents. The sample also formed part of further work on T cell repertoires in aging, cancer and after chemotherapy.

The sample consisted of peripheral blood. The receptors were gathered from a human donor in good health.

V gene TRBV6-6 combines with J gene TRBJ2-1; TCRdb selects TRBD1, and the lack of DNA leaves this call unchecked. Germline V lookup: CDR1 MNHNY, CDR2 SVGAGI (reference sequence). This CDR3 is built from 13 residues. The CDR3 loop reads CASSFPGLHEQFF.

This chain's CDR3 is CASSSRGTTNEKLFF. The chain has TRBV7-9 and TRBJ1-4. This CDR3 has 15 amino acids. The germline gives CDR1 SEHNR, CDR2 FQNEAQ (reference sequence).

The CDR3: CASSIDREVWGYTF. V is TRBV19 and J is TRBJ1-2. The CDR3 totals 14 residues. Germline lookup yields CDR1 LNHDA and CDR2 SQIVND (reference sequence).

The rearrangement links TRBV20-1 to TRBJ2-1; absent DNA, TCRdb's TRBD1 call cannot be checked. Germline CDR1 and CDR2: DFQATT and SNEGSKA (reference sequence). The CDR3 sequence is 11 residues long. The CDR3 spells CSPRENNEQFF.

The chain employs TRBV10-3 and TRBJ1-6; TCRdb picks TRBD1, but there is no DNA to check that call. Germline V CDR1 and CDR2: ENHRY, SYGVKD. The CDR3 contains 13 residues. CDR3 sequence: CAITGTEDSPLHF.

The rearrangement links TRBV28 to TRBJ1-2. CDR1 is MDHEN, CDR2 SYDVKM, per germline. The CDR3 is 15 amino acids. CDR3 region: CASSSPDIERYGYTF.

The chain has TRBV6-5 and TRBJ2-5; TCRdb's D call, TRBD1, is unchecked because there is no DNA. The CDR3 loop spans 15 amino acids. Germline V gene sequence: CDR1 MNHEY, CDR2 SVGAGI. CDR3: CASSPGQGPVATQYF.

The CDR3 loop reads CATSDPRAVSYEQYF. V is TRBV24-1 and J is TRBJ2-7; TCRdb picks TRBD2, but there is no DNA to check that call. This CDR3 is built from 15 residues. Germline assignment: CDR1 KGHDR and CDR2 SFDVKD.

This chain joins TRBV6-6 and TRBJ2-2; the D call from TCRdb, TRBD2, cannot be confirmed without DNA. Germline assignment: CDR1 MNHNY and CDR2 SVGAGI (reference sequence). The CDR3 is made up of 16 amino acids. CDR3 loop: CASSGETSGVFGELFF.

The CDR3 sequence is CASSPLGRGETEAFF. The J gene is TRBJ1-1, the V gene TRBV12-3 or TRBV12-4. The CDR3 is made up of 15 amino acids.

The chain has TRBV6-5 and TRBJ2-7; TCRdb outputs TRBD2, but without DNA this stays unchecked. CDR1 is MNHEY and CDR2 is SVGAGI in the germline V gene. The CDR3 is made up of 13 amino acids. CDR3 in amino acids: CASRREVSYEQYF.

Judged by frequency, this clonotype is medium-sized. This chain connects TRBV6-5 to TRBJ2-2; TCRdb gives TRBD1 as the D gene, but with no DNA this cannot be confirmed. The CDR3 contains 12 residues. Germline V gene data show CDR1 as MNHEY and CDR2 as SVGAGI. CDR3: CASGQVTGELFF.

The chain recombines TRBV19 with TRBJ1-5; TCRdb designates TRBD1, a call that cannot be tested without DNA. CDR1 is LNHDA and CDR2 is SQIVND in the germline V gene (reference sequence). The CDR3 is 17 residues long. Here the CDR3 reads CASSMWGAAPLNQPQHF. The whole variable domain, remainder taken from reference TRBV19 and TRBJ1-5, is DGGITQSPKYLFRKEGQNVTLSCEQNLNHDAMYWYRQDPGQGLRLIYYSQIVNDFQKGDIAEGYSVSREKKESFPLTVTSAQKNPTAFYLCASSMWGAAPLNQPQHFGDGTRLSIL.